These 29 T cell receptor beta chains were sequenced from one sample in a study of regulatory T cells in long-lasting Graves disease. Arm-PCR of CDR3 regions with iRepertoire HTBI primers generated TCR beta libraries. TCRdb processed the multiplex PCR reads anew with MiXCR; each CDR3 protein has one entry. Of 250,000 to 300,000 distinct CDR3 sequences detected, roughly 18% appear once; the ten largest clones hold 12% to 15%. Stated time point: newly diagnosed GD, antithyroid drugs for less than 3 months. Making the TCR library involved RNA that had been extracted from PBMCs. These data were also reused for a study on T cells in Graves' hyperthyroidism and ophthalmopathy.

This specimen consisted of peripheral blood mononuclear cells (PBMCs), obtained at new diagnosis, from a patient treated with antithyroid drugs. Receptor source: a woman aged 25 to 39 with Graves disease.

This clonotype occurred a few times. The V call is TRBV6-5, the J call TRBJ2-3, with 7 bases aligning to TRBD2. The CDR3 spans 16 residues. Germline V CDR1 and CDR2: MNHEY, SVGAGI. Trimming cost V 0 bases and J 3 bases; bases outside gene matches: 6. This CDR3 reads CASSYSSGVATDTQYF. The CDR3 region has the DNA TGTGCCAGCAGTTACTCAAGCGGGGTTGCAACAGATACGCAGTATTTT.

This clonotype showed up many times. V and J are TRBV5-1 and TRBJ2-7, with D possibly called TRBD1 or TRBD2 (5 bases each). The V gene lost 4 bases and the J gene lost 7 bases, with 18 bases spanning the gap. Germline CDR1 SGHRS, CDR2 YFSETQ. This CDR3 has 14 residues. Here the CDR3 reads CASSGGTLLREQYF. CDR3 DNA sequence: TGCGCCAGCAGCGGGGGAACACTACTACGGGAGCAGTACTTC. The complete variable domain, with remaining parts taken from reference TRBV5-1 and TRBJ2-7, reads KAGVTQTPRYLIKTRGQQVTLSCSPISGHRSVSWYQQTPGQGLQFLFEYFSETQRNKGNFPGRFSGRQFSNSRSEMNVSTLELGDSALYLCASSGGTLLREQYFGPGTRLTVT.

This clonotype was picked up many times. V gene TRBV6-1 combines with J gene TRBJ1-6, with D possibly matching TRBD1 (5 bases). The germline gives CDR1 MNHNS, CDR2 SASEGT. V was trimmed by 6 bases and J by 8 bases, leaving 20 bases between them. CDR3 length equals 16 residues. As DNA, the CDR3 is TGTGCCAGCAGGGGCGTCCAGGGAAGGGTTTATTCACCCCTCCACTTT. Its protein is CASRGVQGRVYSPLHF.

This clonotype showed up many times. The DNA for the CDR3 is TGCAGTGCTAGTTTCGCCACTGAAGCTTTCTTT. It yields the protein CSASFATEAFF. The chain employs TRBV20-1 and TRBJ1-1; no reliable D call. Trimming left V 3 bases short and J 4 bases short, with 6 bases between. CDR1 and CDR2 from the germline V gene are DFQATT and SNEGSKA (reference sequence). This CDR3 is built from 11 residues.

This clonotype was seen at least ten times. The rearrangement uses TRBV27 and TRBJ1-6; a possible D gene is TRBD1 (5 bases). Trimming took 5 bases from V and 10 from J, leaving 15 bases between them. The germline CDR1 and CDR2 sequences are MNHEY and SMNVEV (reference sequence). CDR3 size: 14 residues. CDR3 sequence: CASSPNQGNSPLHF. DNA of the CDR3: TGTGCCAGCAGTCCAAATCAGGGTAACTCACCCCTCCACTTT.

This clonotype has at least ten counts. The chain links TRBV2 to TRBJ1-1; D is ambiguous. CDR3 size: 13 residues. The V end lost 10 bases, the J end lost 0 bases, and 12 bases lay between the germline ends. Germline assignment: CDR1 SNHLY and CDR2 FYNNEI. CDR3 sequence: CATCLMVNTEAFF. The CDR3 DNA follows: TGTGCCACCTGTCTCATGGTGAACACTGAAGCTTTCTTT.

This clonotype has ten or more counts. The rearrangement joins TRBV7-2 to TRBJ1-1; no reliable D call. With 6 bases removed from V and 1 base from J, the gap between germline ends came to 15 bases. Germline V gene data show CDR1 as SGHTA and CDR2 as FQGNSA. This CDR3 contains 15 residues. The CDR3: CASSRGPVTNTEAFF. For the CDR3, the DNA is TGTGCCAGCAGTCGAGGGCCGGTGACGAACACTGAAGCTTTCTTT. Drawing the rest from reference TRBV7-2 and TRBJ1-1, the complete variable domain is GAGVSQSPSNKVTEKGKDVELRCDPISGHTALYWYRQSLGQGLEFLIYFQGNSAPDKSGLPSDRFSAERTGGSVSTLTIQRTQQEDSAVYLCASSRGPVTNTEAFFGQGTRLTVV.

Details on this clonotype: The conserved phenylalanine or tryptophan normally closing the CDR3 is absent here, so this likely arose from a read error. The V call is TRBV20-1, the J call TRBJ1-1; perhaps TRBD1 as D (6 bases). CDR3 length: 15 amino acids. Germline V gene data show CDR1 as DFQATT and CDR2 as SNEGSKA (reference sequence). The V end was cut by 0 bases, the J end by 8 bases, with 19 bases between. Here the CDR3 DNA reads TGCAGTGCTAGAGATCCGGGGGGGGGACACCCAGAAGCTTTCCTT. Translation gives CSARDPGGGHPEAFL.

This clonotype was detected many times. The rearrangement links TRBV6-1 to TRBJ2-1; 9 bases line up with TRBD2. Germline V gene data show CDR1 as MNHNS and CDR2 as SASEGT. J gave up 4 bases and V 7 bases, and 14 bases lay outside the gene matches. CDR3 length equals 17 residues. CDR3 sequence (DNA): TGTGCCAGCACCCCGTCCTATGGCGGGGGGGCATACAATGAGCAGTTCTTC. Translating gives CASTPSYGGGAYNEQFF.

This rearrangement joins TRBV4-1 to TRBJ1-4; maybe TRBD1 (5 bases). This CDR3 contains 15 residues. Germline assignment: CDR1 MGHRA and CDR2 YSYEKL. V lost 0 bases to trimming and J lost 8 bases, with 13 bases between them. The CDR3 nucleotides are TGCGCCAGCAGCCAAGAGAGATCCGGGGGGGAAAAACTGTTTTTT. It encodes CASSQERSGGEKLFF.

For this clonotype: With a far larger clone one base away, a read error is the likely cause. The chain joins TRBV3-1 to TRBJ2-3; D tentatively reads TRBD1 or TRBD2 (5 bases each). The J call may be incorrect, as the DNA end agrees better with TRBJ2-7. Germline V gene lookup returns CDR1 LGHDT and CDR2 YNNKEL (reference sequence). The CDR3 covers 13 residues. The CDR3, as DNA: TGTGCCAGCAGCCTCCGGGACGACTACGAGCAGTACTTC. Amino acid sequence: CASSLRDDYEQYF.

In its sample, this clonotype was seen many times. The chain joins TRBV24-1 to TRBJ2-3, with 9 bases fitting TRBD1. Germline lookup yields CDR1 KGHDR and CDR2 SFDVKD. V trimming: 3 bases; J trimming: 3 bases; junction bases outside the gene matches: 3. The CDR3 is made up of 15 amino acids. The CDR3 bases are TGTGCCACCAGTGATCCCGGGACAGGGACAGATACGCAGTATTTT. The encoded protein is CATSDPGTGTDTQYF.

This clonotype has only a few counts. The chain uses TRBV7-3 and TRBJ2-2; 7 positions agree with TRBD1. This CDR3 spans 16 amino acids. The germline CDR1 and CDR2 sequences are SGHTA and FQGTGA. V dropped 2 bases and J dropped 1; count of bases not matched to a gene: 4. CDR3 in DNA: TGTGCCAGCAGCTTACTCGGGACAGAGAACACCGGGGAGCTGTTTTTT. This translates into CASSLLGTENTGELFF.

This clonotype was detected ten times or more. V and J are TRBV9 and TRBJ1-3, with D possibly matching TRBD1 (5 bases). This CDR3 spans 15 amino acids. CDR1 and CDR2 from the germline V gene are SGDLS and YYNGEE. The V end lost 4 bases, the J end lost 2 bases, and 13 bases lay between the germline ends. The CDR3 region is CASSSLAGPGNTIYF. In DNA form, the CDR3 reads TGTGCCAGCAGCAGCTTGGCAGGGCCTGGAAACACCATATATTTT.

This clonotype has just a few counts. The V call is TRBV24-1, the J call TRBJ1-6; D remains unclear. Germline CDR1 reads KGHDR; CDR2 reads SFDVKD. V was trimmed by 0 bases and J by 9 bases, leaving 20 bases between them. This CDR3 is 18 amino acids long. The CDR3 reads CATSDLPTRPSRVSPLHF. The CDR3 DNA follows: TGTGCCACCAGTGATTTGCCAACCCGGCCCTCACGTGTTTCACCCCTCCACTTT.

This clonotype came up many times. The chain carries TRBV27 and TRBJ2-1, with TRBD2 identical over 12 bases. This CDR3 region has 15 residues. CDR1 MNHEY and CDR2 SMNVEV come from the germline V gene (reference sequence). V shed 3 bases, J shed 7 bases, and the junction held 4 bases outside the gene matches. The CDR3 loop is CASSFRLAGGNEQFF. DNA of the CDR3: TGTGCCAGCAGTTTTCGGCTAGCGGGGGGGAATGAGCAGTTCTTC.

This sequence joins TRBV12-3 or TRBV12-4 and TRBJ2-1; 16 positions agree with TRBD2. This CDR3 contains 18 residues. Losses at the gene ends were 6 bases for V and 2 bases for J; bases not matched to a gene: 7. As DNA, the CDR3 is TGTGCCAGCAGCCCGGGACTAGCGGGGGGGGGGACCTACAATGAGCAGTTCTTC. Residues: CASSPGLAGGGTYNEQFF.

In this sample, this clonotype turned up a few times. The chain is built from TRBV7-6 and TRBJ1-1, with D possibly matching TRBD1 (5 bases). Trimming took 0 bases from V and 5 from J, leaving 13 bases between them. There are 15 residues in the CDR3. CDR1 is SGHVS, CDR2 FNYEAQ, per germline. CDR3 sequence reads: CASSLAYGGETEAFF. In DNA form, the CDR3 reads TGTGCCAGCAGCTTAGCCTACGGGGGAGAGACTGAAGCTTTCTTT.

This clonotype was seen a handful of times. The V gene is TRBV6-1, the J gene TRBJ2-1; D is uncertain. Trimming shortened V by 6 bases and J by 8 bases, and 11 bases separated the two germline ends. Germline lookup yields CDR1 MNHNS and CDR2 SASEGT. This CDR3 is built from 12 residues. CDR3: CASSGPRDEQFF. The CDR3 DNA reads as TGTGCCAGCAGCGGGCCTCGTGATGAGCAGTTCTTC.

The table lists this clonotype with many counts. The chain has TRBV29-1 and TRBJ1-1; 11 bases agree with TRBD1. The CDR3 length is 14 residues. Germline-derived CDR1 and CDR2 are SQVTM and ANQGSEA. V shed 8 bases, J shed 0 bases, and the junction held 5 bases outside the gene matches. The CDR3 loop is CSYRDRGMNTEAFF. The DNA of the CDR3 is TGCAGCTACCGGGACAGGGGGATGAACACTGAAGCTTTCTTT.

This clonotype occurred many times. The chain is built from TRBV12-3 or TRBV12-4 and TRBJ2-5; D gene uncertain. The CDR3 contains 16 residues. Deletions cut 4 bases from V and 0 bases from J, with 15 bases between. CDR3 sequence reads: CASSWYETPYQETQYF. CDR3 nucleotide sequence: TGTGCCAGCAGTTGGTATGAGACACCTTACCAAGAGACCCAGTACTTC.

V and J are TRBV10-2 and TRBJ1-3, with TRBD1 as a possible D gene (5 bases). The CDR3 extends over 15 amino acids. Germline V lookup: CDR1 WSHSY, CDR2 SAAADI. V shed 6 bases and J shed 3 bases, with 15 bases lying between them. The CDR3 DNA follows: TGCGCCAGCAGCGAGGCGATGGGGCATGGAAACACCATATATTTT. It yields the protein CASSEAMGHGNTIYF.

V usage is TRBV12-3 or TRBV12-4 and J usage is TRBJ2-1; no reliable D call. Between the trimmed V and J ends, which lost 5 bases and 6 bases, there was a span of 11 bases. This CDR3 has 13 residues. The CDR3 here is CASSARLGNEQFF. The CDR3 coding sequence is TGTGCCAGCAGTGCCCGCTTGGGCAATGAGCAGTTCTTC.

This clonotype has ten or more counts. The chain couples TRBV20-1 to TRBJ2-7; unclear D gene. This CDR3 contains 17 residues. Germline V gene sequence: CDR1 DFQATT, CDR2 SNEGSKA (reference sequence). V was pared by 0 bases and J by 0 bases, with 18 bases between. The CDR3 nucleotides read TGCAGTGCTAGAGATGTCTCTGGTGGGTTCAGCTCCTACGAGCAGTACTTC. Its protein product is CSARDVSGGFSSYEQYF.

This clonotype was detected many times. The gene calls are TRBV5-4 and TRBJ1-2, with 10 bases fitting TRBD1. The CDR3 length is 17 residues. V dropped 1 base and J dropped 7; count of bases not matched to a gene: 13. CDR1 SGHNT and CDR2 YYREEE come from the germline V gene (reference sequence). CDR3 amino acids: CASSLPFRQGAYSGYTF. The DNA of the CDR3 is TGTGCCAGCAGCTTGCCGTTTCGACAGGGGGCTTACAGTGGCTACACCTTC.

This clonotype was recorded at least ten times. The V gene is TRBV14, the J gene TRBJ1-1; 9 bases map to TRBD1. The CDR3 covers 14 residues. CDR1 and CDR2 from the germline V gene are SGHDN and FVKESK. V was clipped by 5 bases and J by 4 bases; unmatched bases: 5. CDR3 loop: CASSMGQGATEAFF. The DNA of the CDR3 is TGTGCCAGCAGCATGGGACAGGGCGCCACTGAAGCTTTCTTT.

Concerning this clonotype: At one boundary the junction diverges from the germline segment, which might be a read error. J is TRBJ1-5 and V is TRBV25-1, with D possibly matching TRBD1 (5 bases). Germline V gene lookup returns CDR1 MGHDK and CDR2 SYGVNS. This CDR3 is 14 amino acids long. The CDR3 nucleotides read TGTGCCAGCCGGGACCCCAACTCACGTCAGCTCCAGCATTTT. As protein: CASRDPNSRQLQHF.

This clonotype has at least ten counts. The genes are TRBV28 and TRBJ1-6, with unresolved D. The CDR3 sequence is 14 residues long. Trimming pared 3 bases from V and 8 bases from J, leaving 11 bases between. Looked up from germline, CDR1 is MDHEN and CDR2 is SYDVKM. The chain's CDR3 is CASSLAGDYSPLHF. The CDR3 nucleotides read TGTGCCAGCAGTTTGGCCGGGGATTATTCACCCCTCCACTTT.

This clonotype has a count of ten or more. The V gene is TRBV12-3 or TRBV12-4, the J gene TRBJ2-2; 9 nucleotides match TRBD2. The CDR3 has 15 residues. J was trimmed by 2 bases and V by 6 bases; bases with no gene match: 4. CDR3 residues: CASRLAGINTGELFF. DNA of the CDR3: TGTGCCAGCAGGCTAGCGGGGATTAACACCGGGGAGCTGTTTTTT.